The 20 T cell receptor delta chains listed next were all sequenced from one sample in a study of gamma-delta T cells after stem cell transplantation. TCRdb used CATT to re-call clones from the RT-PCR reads. The sample lists roughly 660 delta-chain clones, approximately 10% occurring once. The sequenced material came from gamma-delta T cells. The receptors come from a human donor. It is not recorded whose cells these are; they may come from a transplant donor.

For this clone: The protein held in TCRdb is that of a much larger clone and does not match this DNA's translation at residue 11, likely because of a read error; the protein shown is translated from the DNA. This sample includes further DNA sequences coding for the same CDR3. The chain combines TRDV2 with TRDJ1, with TRDD3 matching 9 bases. CDR1 is GEAIGNYY, CDR2 EKD, per germline. The CDR3 runs 16 residues. The junction had 10 bases not matched to a gene; V was cut back by 3 bases and J by 3 bases. The CDR3 is CACDDLTGGHADKLIF. CDR3 DNA sequence: TGTGCCTGTGACGACTTAACTGGGGGACACGCCGATAAACTCATCTTT.

Details on this clone: TCRdb shows a much larger clone's protein in place of this DNA's translation, and the two differ at residue 12, likely through a read error; the protein shown is translated from the DNA. The CDR3 coding sequence is TGTGCCTGTGACGACTTAACTGGGGGACACACCTATAAACTCATCTTT. Translation gives CACDDLTGGHTYKLIF. This chain connects TRDV2 to TRDJ1, with 9 bases identical to TRDD3. The CDR3 sequence is 16 residues long. Germline V gives CDR1 GEAIGNYY, CDR2 EKD.

This clone rates as large. The chain joins TRDV2 to TRDJ1; perhaps TRDD3 as D (6 bases). The CDR3 extends over 16 amino acids. V shed 2 bases and J shed 0 bases, with 15 bases lying between them. From germline, CDR1 is GEAIGNYY and CDR2 EKD. The CDR3 DNA is TGTGCCTGTGACAGCCTTACTGGGATTTACACCGATAAACTCATCTTT. Translating gives CACDSLTGIYTDKLIF.

This clone was observed a few times. The TCRdb protein, from a much larger clone, departs from this DNA's translation at residue 9, likely by read error; the protein shown derives from the DNA. The same CDR3 can be traced to other DNA sequences in this sample. V usage is TRDV2 and J usage is TRDJ2; 7 nucleotides agree with TRDD3. The CDR3 is made up of 16 amino acids. Germline V gene data show CDR1 as GEAIGNYY and CDR2 as EKD. V was clipped by 4 bases and J by 0 bases; unmatched bases: 7. In nucleotides, the CDR3 is TGTGCCTGTGAACCCCTGGGGGCCCCTTTGACAGCACAACTCTTCTTT. Translated: CACEPLGAPLTAQLFF.

Comments on this clone: The protein in TCRdb stems from a much larger clone and differs at residue 6 from this DNA's translation, likely a read error; here the protein is translated from the DNA. The V and J genes are TRDV2 and TRDJ3; D is possibly TRDD3 (5 bases). The CDR3 contains 20 residues. Between the trimmed V and J ends, which lost 0 bases and 0 bases, there was a span of 17 bases. Germline CDR1 reads GEAIGNYY; CDR2 reads EKD. The CDR3 loop is CACDTGSGEGFSWDTRQMFF. The DNA of the CDR3 is TGTGCCTGTGACACCGGGTCCGGGGAGGGATTCTCCTGGGACACCCGACAGATGTTTTTC.

This clone is labeled hyperexpanded. This sample also contains other DNA sequences that code for the same CDR3. This sequence joins TRDV2 and TRDJ1, with D tentatively TRDD3 (6 bases). CDR1 and CDR2 from the germline V gene are GEAIGNYY and EKD. The CDR3 is made up of 18 amino acids. V shed 0 bases and J shed 3 bases, with 22 bases lying between them. The chain's CDR3 is CACDTVRTLGMLPDKLIF. CDR3 coding DNA: TGTGCCTGTGACACCGTAAGAACGCTGGGGATGCTACCCGATAAACTCATCTTT.

By share of the sample, this clone is large. This likely came from a read error, as a far larger clone is one base away. The CDR3 loop reads CACGDLTGGHTDKLIF. The CDR3, as DNA: TGTGCCTGTGGCGACTTAACTGGGGGACACACCGATAAACTCATCTTT. The V and J genes are TRDV2 and TRDJ1; TRDD3 matches 9 bases. The CDR3 sequence is 16 residues long. Unmatched junction bases numbered 9, after V lost 5 bases and J lost 0 bases. Germline assignment: CDR1 GEAIGNYY and CDR2 EKD.

With regard to this clone: This probably arose from a read error, given a far larger clone one base away. The sample carries other DNA sequences with the same CDR3. J is TRDJ2 and V is TRDV2; the match to TRDD3 covers 7 bases. CDR3 length: 16 residues. CDR1 is GEAIGNYY, CDR2 EKD, per germline. With V trimmed by 4 bases and J by 2 bases, 9 bases remained unmatched. CDR3 protein: CACEPLGASLTAQLFF. In DNA, the CDR3 is TGTGCCTGTGAACCCCTGGGGGCCTCCTTGACAGCACAACTCTTCTTT.

With regard to this clone: TCRdb's protein for this DNA is that of a much larger clone and differs from the translation at residue 9, likely a read error; the protein shown is the DNA translation. The rearrangement uses TRDV2 and TRDJ1; weak D call: TRDD3 (5 bases). Trimming shortened V by 3 bases and J by 3 bases, and 16 bases separated the two germline ends. This CDR3 spans 15 amino acids. CDR1 is GEAIGNYY and CDR2 is EKD in the germline V gene. In nucleotides, the CDR3 is TGTGCCTGTGACCCGGTACTGGATGTGCCCGATAAACTCATCTTT. Translating gives CACDPVLDVPDKLIF.

With regard to this clone: TCRdb attributes to this sequence the protein of a much larger clone, which differs from the DNA translation at residue 9; a read error is likely, and the protein displayed is translated from the DNA. The CDR3 loop is CACDTVSGGGFSWDTRQMFF. The CDR3 coding sequence is TGTGCCTGTGACACCGTGTCCGGGGGGGGATTCTCCTGGGACACCCGACAGATGTTTTTC. This sequence joins TRDV2 and TRDJ3; TRDD3 matches 7 bases. Looked up from germline, CDR1 is GEAIGNYY and CDR2 is EKD. This CDR3 has 20 amino acids. Losses at the gene ends were 0 bases for V and 0 bases for J; bases not matched to a gene: 10.

In its sample, this clone ranks as hyperexpanded. Other DNA sequences of this sample code for an identical CDR3. The chain recombines TRDV2 with TRDJ3; D is ambiguous. CDR3 length: 21 amino acids. Trimming took 0 bases from V and 0 from J, leaving 20 bases between them. Per germline, CDR1 GEAIGNYY and CDR2 EKD. DNA of the CDR3: TGTGCCTGTGACACCGTGGAGGTTATCGGGGCCGACTCCTGGGACACCCGACAGATGTTTTTC. Translation gives CACDTVEVIGADSWDTRQMFF.

This clone was detected a few times. V usage is TRDV2 and J usage is TRDJ1; 9 positions agree with TRDD3. The CDR3 extends over 17 amino acids. Trimming took 0 bases from V and 3 from J; bases not matched to a gene: 10. Germline CDR1 and CDR2: GEAIGNYY and EKD. The CDR3 nucleotides read TGTGCCTGTGACACCGTAAGAACGCTGGGGGATCCCGATAAACTCATCTTT. This gives the protein CACDTVRTLGDPDKLIF.

A note on this clone: TCRdb has a much larger clone's protein, which differs at residue 5 from the translation of this DNA, likely because of a read error; what is shown is the protein translated from the DNA. This chain joins TRDV2 and TRDJ1; 9 bases align to TRDD3. The V and J ends lost 6 bases and 0 bases, in that order; junction bases with no gene match: 10. This CDR3 has 16 residues. Germline V CDR1 and CDR2: GEAIGNYY, EKD. The CDR3 sequence is CACLSLLGEYTDKLIF. The CDR3 DNA reads TGTGCCTGTCTCTCCTTACTGGGGGAGTACACCGATAAACTCATCTTT.

By sample fraction, this clone is large. It is likely a read error: a sequence one base away is far more abundant. The V and J genes are TRDV2 and TRDJ1; 9 bases are shared with TRDD3. The CDR3 runs 16 residues. With V trimmed by 3 bases and J by 0 bases, 7 bases remained unmatched. Germline CDR1 GEAIGNYY, CDR2 EKD. CDR3 DNA sequence: TGTGCCTGTGACTACTTAACTGGGGGACACACCGATAAACTCATCTTT. Translation: CACDYLTGGHTDKLIF.

The chain links TRDV2 to TRDJ1, with 9 nucleotides matching TRDD3. J was trimmed by 0 bases and V by 1 base; bases with no gene match: 11. The V gene's germline CDR1 is GEAIGNYY and CDR2 EKD. There are 18 residues in the CDR3. CDR3 in amino acids: CACDTLTATGGHTDKLIF. The CDR3 nucleotides are TGTGCCTGTGACACTTTAACTGCGACTGGGGGACACACCGATAAACTCATCTTT.

In regard to this clone: Sequence at one end of the junction differs from germline and may be a read error. Distinct nucleotide sequences in the sample also encode this CDR3. The chain uses TRDV1 and TRDJ1; 7 positions match TRDD3. Germline assignment: CDR1 TSWWSYY and CDR2 QGS. This CDR3 region has 14 residues. CDR3 sequence (DNA): TGTGCTCTTGGGAGGCGGGGGATCACCGATAAACTTATCTTT. Translation gives CALGRRGITDKLIF.

A few counts support this clone. With a far larger clone one base away, a read error is the likely cause. The V and J genes are TRDV2 and TRDJ1, with 8 positions matching TRDD3. This CDR3 has 15 residues. Germline loops: CDR1 GEAIGNYY, CDR2 EKD. The CDR3 protein is CACHPLVGDTDELIF. DNA for the CDR3: TGTGCCTGTCATCCCCTCGTCGGGGATACCGATGAACTCATCTTT.

The sample holds a few counts of this clone. TCRdb attributes to this sequence the protein of a much larger clone, which differs from the DNA translation at residue 18; a read error is likely, and the protein displayed is translated from the DNA. This chain links TRDV2 with TRDJ3; D is perhaps TRDD3 (5 bases). This CDR3 contains 20 residues. Germline CDR1 GEAIGNYY, CDR2 EKD. The CDR3 DNA reads TGTGCCTGTGACACCGTGTCCGGGGAGGGATTCTCCTGGGACACCCGACAGACGTTTTTC. It yields the protein CACDTVSGEGFSWDTRQTFF.

This clone was seen only a few times. A far larger clone differs by one base, so this is likely a read error. The same CDR3 can be traced to other DNA sequences in this sample. The chain uses TRDV2 and TRDJ1; 12 bases match TRDD3. This CDR3 spans 17 amino acids. Germline CDR1 is GEAIGNYY and CDR2 is EKD. The CDR3 DNA sequence: TGTGCCTGTGACACCGTCTCTGGGGGATACGCGACCGACAAACTCATCTTT. It codes for CACDTVSGGYATDKLIF.

Turning to this clone: A junction end diverges from the germline sequence, so it may reflect a read error. The same CDR3 is also encoded by other DNA sequences in this sample. The chain uses TRDV2 and TRDJ1; D is possibly TRDD3 (6 bases). There are 16 residues in the CDR3. CDR1 and CDR2 (germline): GEAIGNYY, EKD. The CDR3 spells CACDTLGPKEADKLIF. DNA of the CDR3: TGTGCCTGTGACACACTGGGACCTAAAGAGGCCGATAAGCTCATCTTT.